This T cell receptor (beta chain) was sequenced for a study of shared clonotypes between healthy human individuals. On the study more broadly: Samples came from a couple of female and three male donors aged 18 to 49.

Of note for this clone: The antigen remains unidentified.

General study findings and limits: Large sequencing depth failed to make sorted-subset sequencing complete, rarefaction showed.

Genomic DNA from each subset was divided evenly over several immunoSEQ plates. Only in-frame clones appear in the TCRdb table, and some are missing; sequencing was by immunoSEQ multiplex PCR. The sample holds around 2.5 million clones, 80% to 95% seen once. The sequenced sample consisted of naive CD4+ T cells from PBMCs. Regarding subset: CD45RA+ positively selected. The clonotype originates from a man aged 18-30 years in good health. Some clones in this sample may be carry-over from other donors' samples.

The CDR3 spells CAWNRLTDTQYF. CDR3 coding DNA: TGTGCCTGGAACAGGCTCACAGATACGCAGTATTTT. The rearrangement links TRBV30 to TRBJ2-3; possible D gene TRBD1, 5 bases. V lost 4 bases and J 2 bases, leaving 7 bases between the germline ends. Germline V gives CDR1 GTSNPN, CDR2 SVGIG (reference sequence). The CDR3 length is 12 residues. The whole variable domain, filled in from reference TRBV30 and TRBJ2-3, reads SQTIHQWPATLVQPVGSPLSLECTVEGTSNPNLYWYRQAAGRGLQLLFYSVGIGQISSEVPQNLSASRPQDRQFILSSKKLLLSDSGFYLCAWNRLTDTQYFGPGTRLTVL.